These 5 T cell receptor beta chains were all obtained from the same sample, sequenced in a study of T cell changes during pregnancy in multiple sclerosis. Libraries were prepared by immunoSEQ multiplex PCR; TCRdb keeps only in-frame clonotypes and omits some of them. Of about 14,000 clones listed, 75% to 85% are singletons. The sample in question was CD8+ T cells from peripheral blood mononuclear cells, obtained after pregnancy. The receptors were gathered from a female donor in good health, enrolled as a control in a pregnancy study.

The CDR3 here is CASSQVSGGDNEQFF. The CDR3 DNA reads TGTGCCAGCAGCCAAGTTAGCGGGGGGGACAATGAGCAGTTCTTC. This rearrangement joins TRBV14 to TRBJ2-1; 11 bases are shared with TRBD2. CDR1 is SGHDN, CDR2 FVKESK, per germline. The V gene end was trimmed by 1 base and the J gene end by 5 bases; junction bases not matched to a gene: 1. The CDR3 is made up of 15 amino acids.

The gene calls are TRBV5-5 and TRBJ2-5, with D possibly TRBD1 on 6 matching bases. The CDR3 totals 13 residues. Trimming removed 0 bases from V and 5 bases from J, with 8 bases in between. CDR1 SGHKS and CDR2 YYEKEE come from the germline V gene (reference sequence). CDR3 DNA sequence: TGTGCCAGCAGCTTGGGGGGGCGGGAGACCCAGTACTTC. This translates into CASSLGGRETQYF.

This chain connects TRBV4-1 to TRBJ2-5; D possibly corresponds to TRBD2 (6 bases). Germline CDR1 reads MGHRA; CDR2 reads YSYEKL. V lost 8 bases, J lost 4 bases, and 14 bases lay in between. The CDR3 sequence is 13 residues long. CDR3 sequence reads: CASGRRDLETQYF. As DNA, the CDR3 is TGCGCCAGCGGGCGGAGGGACCTAGAGACCCAGTACTTC.

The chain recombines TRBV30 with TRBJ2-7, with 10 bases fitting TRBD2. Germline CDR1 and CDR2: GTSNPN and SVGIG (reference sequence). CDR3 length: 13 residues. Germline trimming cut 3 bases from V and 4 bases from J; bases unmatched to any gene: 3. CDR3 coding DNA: TGTGCCTGGAGAAGCGGGGGGGGGTACGAGCAGTACTTC. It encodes CAWRSGGGYEQYF.

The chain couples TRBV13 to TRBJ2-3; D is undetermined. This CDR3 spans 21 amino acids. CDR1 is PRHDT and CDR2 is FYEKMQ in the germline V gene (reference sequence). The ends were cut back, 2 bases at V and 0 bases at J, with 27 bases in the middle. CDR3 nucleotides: TGTGCCAGCAGCTTACTGTCCTTGGGCAGTGAAGCCGTAAATAGCACAGATACGCAGTATTTT. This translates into CASSLLSLGSEAVNSTDTQYF. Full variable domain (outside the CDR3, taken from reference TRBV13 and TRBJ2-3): AAGVIQSPRHLIKEKRETATLKCYPIPRHDTVYWYQQGPGQDPQFLISFYEKMQSDKGSIPDRFSAQQFSDYHSELNMSSLELGDSALYFCASSLLSLGSEAVNSTDTQYFGPGTRLTVL.